One and the same sample provided the 21 T cell receptor beta chains below, sequenced in a study of graft-versus-host responses after intestinal transplantation (dated by TCRdb to about 2021). What this sample's time point label stands for: cells obtained before transplantation from donor or recipient. Library preparation was by the immunoSEQ multiplex PCR assay. TCRdb carries this immuneACCESS record with in-frame sequences only. Its versions omit some clonotypes, under half of them owing to an unresolved V gene in the studies checked, with the rest unexplained. The sample data list about 120,000 clones, and over 80% of these were observed just once. The ten largest clones take up 0.095% to 0.15% of the sample. These TCRs are of unknown antigen specificity. The input for sequencing was unstimulated CD4+ T cells sorted from spleen or lymph node cells, taken before intestinal transplant. These receptors all stem from a human donor who received an intestinal transplant.

The chain joins TRBV6-1 to TRBJ2-7, with D possibly called TRBD1 or TRBD2 (5 bases each). Between the trimmed V and J ends, which lost 6 bases and 4 bases, there was a span of 10 bases. CDR3 size: 12 residues. The germline V gene has CDR1 MNHNS and CDR2 SASEGT. CDR3 loop: CASRGRHYEQYF. CDR3 coding DNA: TGTGCCAGCAGGGGACGACATTACGAGCAGTACTTC.

This CDR3 is CASSLAQAPRETQYF. DNA for the CDR3: TGTGCCAGCAGCTTAGCCCAGGCCCCCAGGGAGACCCAGTACTTC. The chain has TRBV7-8 and TRBJ2-5; D ambiguous. Trimming cost V 0 bases and J 5 bases, with 13 bases left between them. Germline V gene sequence: CDR1 SGHVS, CDR2 FQNEAQ. This CDR3 is 15 amino acids long.

The chain couples TRBV7-3 to TRBJ2-5, with TRBD1 matching 8 bases. Germline CDR1 and CDR2: SGHTA and FQGTGA. The CDR3 spans 15 residues. J gave up 5 bases and V 5 bases, and 10 bases lay outside the gene matches. The CDR3 loop is CASSPQGAGRETQYF. The CDR3 DNA sequence: TGTGCCAGCAGCCCCCAGGGGGCGGGAAGGGAGACCCAGTACTTC.

V and J are TRBV5-4 and TRBJ1-2; D is uncertain. The CDR3 spans 12 residues. V lost 0 bases and J lost 7, with 7 bases in between. Germline V gives CDR1 SGHNT, CDR2 YYREEE (reference sequence). The CDR3 reads CASSLGGFGYTF. The DNA of the CDR3 is TGTGCCAGCAGCTTGGGAGGGTTTGGCTACACCTTC.

V usage is TRBV15 and J usage is TRBJ2-2, with D unresolved. CDR3 size: 15 residues. V lost 0 bases, J lost 4 bases, and 9 bases lay in between. Germline loops: CDR1 LNHNV, CDR2 YYDKDF (reference sequence). CDR3 residues: CATSRDRIPTGELFF. The CDR3 DNA reads as TGTGCCACCAGCAGAGACAGAATCCCCACCGGGGAGCTGTTTTTT.

The chain employs TRBV27 and TRBJ1-1; TRBD1 is a possible D gene (6 bases). Germline loops: CDR1 MNHEY, CDR2 SMNVEV (reference sequence). This CDR3 has 14 residues. Trimming shortened V by 6 bases and J by 3 bases, and 14 bases separated the two germline ends. The CDR3 sequence: CASRNLGADTEAFF. DNA of the CDR3: TGTGCCAGCAGAAACTTGGGGGCAGACACTGAAGCTTTCTTT.

This chain uses TRBV2 with TRBJ1-3; D perhaps matches TRBD1 (5 bases). Germline V gene sequence: CDR1 SNHLY, CDR2 FYNNEI. This CDR3 contains 14 residues. Trimming shortened V by 5 bases and J by 6 bases, and 14 bases separated the two germline ends. The CDR3 region is CASSPTGRANTIYF. Here the CDR3 DNA reads TGTGCCAGCAGTCCTACAGGTCGTGCAAACACCATATATTTT.

The chain couples TRBV18 to TRBJ2-5; tentative D call: TRBD2 (6 bases). CDR3 length equals 14 residues. Germline loops: CDR1 KGHSH, CDR2 LQKENI. V shed 2 bases and J shed 4 bases, with 11 bases lying between them. The CDR3 nucleotides read TGTGCCAGCTCACCAGGTTTGGGGGGAGAGACCCAGTACTTC. Its protein product is CASSPGLGGETQYF. Full variable domain (remainder filled in from reference TRBV18 and TRBJ2-5): NAGVMQNPRHLVRRRGQEARLRCSPMKGHSHVYWYRQLPEEGLKFMVYLQKENIIDESGMPKERFSAEFPKEGPSILRIQQVVRGDSAAYFCASSPGLGGETQYFGPGTRLLVL.

The J gene is TRBJ2-7, the V gene TRBV6-1; 7 bases are a match to TRBD1. This CDR3 is 12 amino acids long. In germline, CDR1 is MNHNS, CDR2 SASEGT. V shed 11 bases, J shed 0 bases, and the junction held 4 bases outside the gene matches. CDR3 in amino acids: CACGQVSYEQYF. The CDR3 DNA reads as TGTGCCTGCGGACAGGTCTCCTACGAGCAGTACTTC.

The genes are TRBV4-2 and TRBJ1-4, with TRBD1 as a possible D gene (5 bases). The V end lost 0 bases, the J end lost 4 bases, and 12 bases lay between the germline ends. Germline values: CDR1 LGHNA, CDR2 YNFKEQ. The CDR3 spans 16 residues. CDR3 bases: TGTGCCAGCAGCCAAGATTTAGGGGCAGGTAATGAAAAACTGTTTTTT. Its translation: CASSQDLGAGNEKLFF.

The chain combines TRBV7-3 with TRBJ2-1; TRBD2 aligns across 13 bases. Unmatched junction bases numbered 9, after V lost 3 bases and J lost 4 bases. The germline CDR1 and CDR2 sequences are SGHTA and FQGTGA. There are 18 residues in the CDR3. In nucleotides, the CDR3 is TGTGCCAGCAGCTTGGGACTAGCGGGACCGTTCTCATACAATGAGCAGTTCTTC. It yields the protein CASSLGLAGPFSYNEQFF.

The rearrangement joins TRBV6-5 to TRBJ2-7; no clear D gene. The V end was cut by 6 bases, the J end by 9 bases, with 15 bases between. The CDR3 length is 12 residues. The germline V gene has CDR1 MNHEY and CDR2 SVGAGI. CDR3 sequence reads: CASSIWTSGQYF. Here the CDR3 DNA reads TGTGCCAGCAGCATCTGGACGTCCGGGCAGTACTTC.

The chain employs TRBV7-2 and TRBJ2-5, with a tentative D call TRBD1 (5 bases). Germline V CDR1 and CDR2: SGHTA, FQGNSA. This CDR3 spans 13 amino acids. V gave up 5 bases and J gave up 5 bases, with 12 bases separating them. The CDR3 sequence: CASSQGRVETQYF. In nucleotides, the CDR3 is TGTGCCAGCAGCCAAGGCAGGGTGGAGACCCAGTACTTC. The full variable domain, rest sourced from reference TRBV7-2 and TRBJ2-5, is GAGVSQSPSNKVTEKGKDVELRCDPISGHTALYWYRQSLGQGLEFLIYFQGNSAPDKSGLPSDRFSAERTGGSVSTLTIQRTQQEDSAVYLCASSQGRVETQYFGPGTRLLVL.

The V and J genes are TRBV5-4 and TRBJ2-7; D uncertain. The CDR3 covers 17 residues. CDR1 is SGHNT, CDR2 YYREEE, per germline (reference sequence). Trimming took 0 bases from V and 3 from J, leaving 19 bases between them. CDR3 residues: CASSLVLFPATNYEQYF. The CDR3 DNA reads TGTGCCAGCAGCTTGGTTCTTTTCCCAGCAACCAACTACGAGCAGTACTTC.

The V and J genes are TRBV9 and TRBJ2-1; D may match TRBD1 or TRBD2 (6 bases each). CDR1 and CDR2 (germline): SGDLS, YYNGEE. The CDR3 consists of 14 residues. V was cut by 3 bases and J by 10 bases, with 17 bases left in between. The DNA for the CDR3 is TGTGCCAGCAGCGAACCGGGGGCCGGGACGGAGCAGTTCTTC. It codes for CASSEPGAGTEQFF.

The J gene is TRBJ2-2, the V gene TRBV6-1; the D gene is possibly TRBD1 (5 bases). Trimming shortened V by 7 bases and J by 0 bases, and 9 bases separated the two germline ends. The CDR3 contains 14 residues. Per germline, CDR1 MNHNS and CDR2 SASEGT. CDR3 nucleotide sequence: TGTGCCAGCAAAGACAGCCCGAACACCGGGGAGCTGTTTTTT. This encodes CASKDSPNTGELFF.

The chain recombines TRBV29-1 with TRBJ1-1, with a weak D call TRBD1 (5 bases). Germline V gene lookup returns CDR1 SQVTM and CDR2 ANQGSEA. The V and J ends lost 1 base and 0 bases respectively, with 18 bases between them. The CDR3 length is 17 residues. The CDR3 DNA follows: TGCAGCGTTGAAGCCTCGGTGGGGGAAGGGGTGAACACTGAAGCTTTCTTT. Protein: CSVEASVGEGVNTEAFF.

V gene TRBV5-8 combines with J gene TRBJ2-3; 9 nucleotides align to TRBD1. The V gene's germline CDR1 is SGHTS and CDR2 YDEGEE. The CDR3 length is 15 residues. V trimming: 1 base; J trimming: 5 bases; junction bases outside the gene matches: 5. The CDR3 reads CASSLLDRGLDTQYF. CDR3 in DNA: TGTGCCAGCAGCTTGCTGGACAGGGGATTAGATACGCAGTATTTT.

V is TRBV15 and J is TRBJ2-7; 12 bases are shared with TRBD1. The CDR3 length is 17 residues. The V segment lost 4 bases and the J segment 3 bases; nucleotides outside the gene matches: 10. The germline CDR1 and CDR2 sequences are LNHNV and YYDKDF (reference sequence). DNA of the CDR3: TGTGCCACCAGCATATCCGGGACAGGGGGCCGCCGCTACGAGCAGTACTTC. It encodes CATSISGTGGRRYEQYF.

The chain combines TRBV5-1 with TRBJ1-3; D not resolved. V lost 0 bases and J 2 bases, leaving 6 bases between the germline ends. The CDR3 loop spans 14 amino acids. CDR1 SGHRS and CDR2 YFSETQ come from the germline V gene. Here the CDR3 reads CASSLVGTGNTIYF. As DNA, the CDR3 is TGCGCCAGCAGCTTGGTGGGCACTGGAAACACCATATATTTT.

The rearrangement joins TRBV30 to TRBJ2-7; TRBD1 is a possible D gene (6 bases). The CDR3 spans 14 residues. V lost 0 bases to trimming and J lost 3 bases, with 12 bases between them. Germline V gives CDR1 GTSNPN, CDR2 SVGIG (reference sequence). CDR3: CAWSVGGRGYEQYF. The CDR3 DNA reads TGTGCCTGGAGTGTAGGAGGCAGGGGCTACGAGCAGTACTTC.